This TCR beta chain came from a study of blood T cell repertoires in COVID-19. Germline V gene sequence: CDR1 LNHDA, CDR2 SQIVND (reference sequence). This CDR3 has 13 amino acids. V lost 3 bases and J lost 1, with 6 bases in between. Clones were read by immunoSEQ multiplex PCR, and TCRdb kept only the in-frame ones, dropping some. This sample has hundreds of thousands of clones, with around 82% found just once. This clone occurred once. This TCR came from a man aged 25 to 40 with acute COVID-19. The sample was PBMCs or T cells enriched from blood (not recorded which). The rearrangement uses TRBV19 and TRBJ2-5; D unresolved. CDR3 in DNA: TGTGCCAGTAGTATGGCAATCCAAGAGACCCAGTACTTC. It codes for CASSMAIQETQYF.